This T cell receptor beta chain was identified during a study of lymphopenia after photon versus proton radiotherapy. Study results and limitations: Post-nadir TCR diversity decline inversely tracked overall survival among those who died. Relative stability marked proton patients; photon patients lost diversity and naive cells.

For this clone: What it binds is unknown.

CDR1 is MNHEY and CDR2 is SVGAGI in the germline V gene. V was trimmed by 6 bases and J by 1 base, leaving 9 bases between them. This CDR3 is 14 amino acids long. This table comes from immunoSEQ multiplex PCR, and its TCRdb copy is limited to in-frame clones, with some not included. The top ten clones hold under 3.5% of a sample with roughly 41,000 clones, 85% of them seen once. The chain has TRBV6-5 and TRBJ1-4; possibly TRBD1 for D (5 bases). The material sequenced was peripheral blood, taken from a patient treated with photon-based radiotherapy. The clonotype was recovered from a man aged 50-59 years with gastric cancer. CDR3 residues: CASSRTGTNEKLFF. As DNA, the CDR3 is TGTGCCAGCAGCCGTACAGGAACTAATGAAAAACTGTTTTTT.